A selection of T cell receptor beta chains follows, all from one sample in a study of cytomegalovirus exposure and HLA in healthy donors. Only in-frame clones appear in the TCRdb table, and some are missing; sequencing was by immunoSEQ multiplex PCR. Here the sample spans 100,000 to 150,000 clones, approximately 84% being singletons. The sequencing sample was made of PBMCs. The receptors derive from a woman aged 40 to 50 in good health and CMV-seronegative. CDR3s include the opening cysteine and the closing phenylalanine or tryptophan. Fields, in order: J gene, D gene, V gene, clone size, CDR3 protein, CDR3 DNA. A D gene is named only where the DNA matches it firmly. The listing skips clone size in some rows; elsewhere it reads once, few, many or a size class.

J gene: TRBJ2-1
D gene: .
V gene: TRBV4-2
clone size: .
CDR3 protein: CASSHQGGEQFF
CDR3 DNA: TGTGCCAGCAGCCACCAGGGTGGTGAGCAGTTCTTC

J gene: TRBJ2-7
D gene: TRBD2
V gene: TRBV6-5
clone size: .
CDR3 protein: CASSYAGVPVGEQYF
CDR3 DNA: TGTGCCAGCAGTTACGCGGGGGTCCCCGTGGGGGAGCAGTACTTC

J gene: TRBJ2-4
D gene: TRBD2
V gene: TRBV5-6
clone size: .
CDR3 protein: CASSHARGTKNIQYF
CDR3 DNA: TGTGCCAGCAGCCACGCGCGGGGGACCAAAAACATTCAGTACTTC

J gene: TRBJ1-2
D gene: .
V gene: TRBV29-1
clone size: few
CDR3 protein: CSVEERGGIF
CDR3 DNA: TGCAGCGTTGAAGAACGTGGCGGTATCTTC

J gene: TRBJ2-5
D gene: TRBD1
V gene: TRBV18
clone size: .
CDR3 protein: CASSPQTGYEETQYF
CDR3 DNA: TGTGCCAGCTCACCCCAGACAGGGTATGAAGAGACCCAGTACTTC

J gene: TRBJ2-7
D gene: .
V gene: TRBV11-2
clone size: .
CDR3 protein: CASSIRDWEDEQYF
CDR3 DNA: TGTGCCAGCAGCATCCGGGACTGGGAGGACGAGCAGTACTTC

J gene: TRBJ1-2
D gene: TRBD1
V gene: TRBV5-5
clone size: .
CDR3 protein: CASSSSGTAKYGYTF
CDR3 DNA: TGTGCCAGCAGTTCCTCGGGGACAGCTAAGTATGGCTACACCTTC

J gene: TRBJ2-2
D gene: .
V gene: TRBV6-4
clone size: .
CDR3 protein: CASSDSTPPETNTGELFF
CDR3 DNA: TGTGCCAGCAGTGACTCCACCCCCCCAGAGACTAACACCGGGGAGCTGTTTTTT

J gene: TRBJ2-1
D gene: .
V gene: TRBV7-2
clone size: .
CDR3 protein: CASSKTMGTYNEQFF
CDR3 DNA: TGTGCCAGCAGCAAGACTATGGGGACCTACAATGAGCAGTTCTTC

J gene: TRBJ1-2
D gene: .
V gene: TRBV18
clone size: .
CDR3 protein: CASSPPFLNYGYTF
CDR3 DNA: TGTGCCAGCTCACCACCGTTCCTTAACTATGGCTACACCTTC

J gene: TRBJ1-4
D gene: .
V gene: TRBV6-5
clone size: few
CDR3 protein: CASSTREEKLFF
CDR3 DNA: TGTGCCAGCAGCACCAGGGAAGAAAAACTGTTTTTT

J gene: TRBJ2-1
D gene: TRBD2
V gene: TRBV27
clone size: .
CDR3 protein: CASSLTSGGRGEQFF
CDR3 DNA: TGTGCCAGCAGCCTGACTAGCGGAGGGCGGGGTGAGCAGTTCTTC

J gene: TRBJ2-1
D gene: .
V gene: TRBV18
clone size: .
CDR3 protein: CASFSAGFSYNEQFF
CDR3 DNA: TGTGCCAGCTTTTCCGCCGGGTTCTCCTACAATGAGCAGTTCTTC

J gene: TRBJ2-7
D gene: .
V gene: TRBV21-1
clone size: .
CDR3 protein: CASSPGTGDNEQYF
CDR3 DNA: TGTGCCAGCAGCCCCGGGACAGGGGACAACGAGCAGTACTTC

J gene: TRBJ2-1
D gene: TRBD2
V gene: TRBV7-9
clone size: .
CDR3 protein: CASSLASGQKQFF
CDR3 DNA: TGTGCCAGCAGTCTAGCTAGCGGGCAAAAGCAGTTCTTC

J gene: TRBJ1-6
D gene: .
V gene: TRBV5-4
clone size: .
CDR3 protein: CASSQSKFSSSYNSPLHF
CDR3 DNA: TGTGCCAGCAGCCAAAGCAAATTCTCAAGCTCCTATAATTCACCCCTCCACTTT

J gene: TRBJ2-7
D gene: TRBD1
V gene: TRBV2
clone size: .
CDR3 protein: CASKNRTGPYEQYF
CDR3 DNA: TGTGCCAGCAAGAACCGGACAGGGCCCTACGAGCAGTACTTC

J gene: TRBJ1-5
D gene: .
V gene: TRBV19
clone size: .
CDR3 protein: CASSAGYSNQPQHF
CDR3 DNA: TGTGCCAGTAGTGCAGGGTATAGCAATCAGCCCCAGCATTTT

J gene: TRBJ2-7
D gene: .
V gene: TRBV27
clone size: .
CDR3 protein: CASSSGTLPYEQYF
CDR3 DNA: TGTGCCAGCAGCTCTGGGACACTCCCCTACGAGCAGTACTTC

J gene: TRBJ2-3
D gene: TRBD1
V gene: TRBV5-1
clone size: .
CDR3 protein: CASSLAAGGGTDTQYF
CDR3 DNA: TGCGCCAGCAGCTTGGCAGCAGGGGGTGGCACAGATACGCAGTATTTT

J gene: TRBJ1-1
D gene: .
V gene: TRBV14
clone size: few
CDR3 protein: CASSQDRLTEAFF
CDR3 DNA: TGTGCCAGCAGCCAAGATCGGTTAACTGAAGCTTTCTTT

J gene: TRBJ2-2
D gene: TRBD1
V gene: TRBV6-6
clone size: few
CDR3 protein: CASSYAGGTGELFF
CDR3 DNA: TGTGCCAGCAGTTACGCAGGGGGTACCGGGGAGCTGTTTTTT

J gene: TRBJ1-3
D gene: .
V gene: TRBV15
clone size: .
CDR3 protein: CATSERKPSGNTIYF
CDR3 DNA: TGTGCCACCAGTGAGAGGAAACCCTCTGGAAACACCATATATTTT

J gene: TRBJ1-5
D gene: .
V gene: TRBV7-8
clone size: .
CDR3 protein: CASSSSEGGQPQHF
CDR3 DNA: TGTGCCAGCAGCTCCTCCGAAGGGGGTCAGCCCCAGCATTTT

J gene: TRBJ1-6
D gene: .
V gene: TRBV7-2
clone size: .
CDR3 protein: CASSSRSRNSPLHF
CDR3 DNA: TGTGCCAGCAGCTCCCGGTCTCGGAATTCACCCCTCCACTTT

J gene: TRBJ2-2
D gene: TRBD1
V gene: TRBV6-6
clone size: .
CDR3 protein: CASRATGLNTGELFF
CDR3 DNA: TGTGCCAGCAGGGCGACAGGGTTAAACACCGGGGAGCTGTTTTTT

J gene: TRBJ1-4
D gene: .
V gene: TRBV14
clone size: .
CDR3 protein: CASSQVGGPNEKLFF
CDR3 DNA: TGTGCCAGCAGCCAAGTCGGGGGACCTAATGAAAAACTGTTTTTT

J gene: TRBJ2-7
D gene: TRBD2
V gene: TRBV7-2
clone size: .
CDR3 protein: CASSPAGGLSYEQYF
CDR3 DNA: TGTGCCAGCAGCCCAGCGGGGGGACTAAGTTACGAGCAGTACTTC

J gene: TRBJ2-7
D gene: .
V gene: TRBV7-6
clone size: .
CDR3 protein: CASSSGTGSSYEQYF
CDR3 DNA: TGTGCCAGCAGCTCCGGAACAGGGAGCTCCTACGAGCAGTACTTC

J gene: TRBJ2-3
D gene: TRBD1
V gene: TRBV7-9
clone size: .
CDR3 protein: CASSLGVDRGPDTQYF
CDR3 DNA: TGTGCCAGCAGCTTAGGGGTTGACAGGGGGCCAGATACGCAGTATTTT

J gene: TRBJ2-7
D gene: TRBD2
V gene: TRBV5-4
clone size: .
CDR3 protein: CASSSGLVSHEQYF
CDR3 DNA: TGTGCCAGCAGCTCCGGACTAGTTTCCCACGAGCAGTACTTC

J gene: TRBJ1-2
D gene: TRBD1
V gene: TRBV27
clone size: few
CDR3 protein: CASSPGGYGYTF
CDR3 DNA: TGTGCCAGCAGCCCAGGGGGCTATGGCTACACCTTC

J gene: TRBJ2-5
D gene: TRBD1
V gene: TRBV5-1
clone size: .
CDR3 protein: CASSFARGRVEGETQYF
CDR3 DNA: TGCGCCAGCAGCTTCGCCAGGGGGCGCGTGGAGGGGGAGACCCAGTACTTC

J gene: TRBJ1-1
D gene: .
V gene: TRBV27
clone size: .
CDR3 protein: CASSRQVMNTEAFF
CDR3 DNA: TGTGCCAGCAGTCGACAGGTTATGAACACTGAAGCTTTCTTT

J gene: TRBJ2-1
D gene: TRBD2
V gene: TRBV7-9
clone size: .
CDR3 protein: CASGRASGGDYNEQFF
CDR3 DNA: TGTGCCAGCGGGAGGGCTAGCGGGGGGGACTACAATGAGCAGTTCTTC

J gene: TRBJ1-2
D gene: TRBD1
V gene: TRBV7-2
clone size: .
CDR3 protein: CASSLGGTGHYGYTF
CDR3 DNA: TGTGCCAGCAGCTTGGGAGGGACAGGGCACTATGGCTACACCTTC

J gene: TRBJ1-1
D gene: .
V gene: TRBV5-4
clone size: few
CDR3 protein: CASSGEVTNTEAFF
CDR3 DNA: TGTGCCAGCAGCGGGGAGGTGACGAACACTGAAGCTTTCTTT

J gene: TRBJ1-5
D gene: .
V gene: TRBV19
clone size: .
CDR3 protein: CASEGGGANQPQHF
CDR3 DNA: TGTGCCAGCGAGGGGGGAGGGGCTAATCAGCCCCAGCATTTT

J gene: TRBJ2-7
D gene: TRBD1
V gene: TRBV27
clone size: .
CDR3 protein: CASSLNDRGLTYEQYF
CDR3 DNA: TGTGCCAGCAGTTTAAATGACAGGGGCTTAACCTACGAGCAGTACTTC

J gene: TRBJ2-2
D gene: TRBD2
V gene: TRBV28
clone size: .
CDR3 protein: CASSDPSGRAPGELFF
CDR3 DNA: TGTGCCAGCAGTGATCCTAGCGGGAGGGCCCCCGGGGAGCTGTTTTTT

J gene: TRBJ2-1
D gene: .
V gene: TRBV5-1
clone size: .
CDR3 protein: CASSLGERWMINEQFF
CDR3 DNA: TGCGCCAGCAGCTTAGGCGAGCGGTGGATGATCAATGAGCAGTTCTTC

J gene: TRBJ1-3
D gene: .
V gene: TRBV28
clone size: .
CDR3 protein: CASSYPGLSGNTIYF
CDR3 DNA: TGTGCCAGCAGTTACCCAGGGCTCTCTGGAAACACCATATATTTT

J gene: TRBJ2-1
D gene: TRBD2
V gene: TRBV7-2
clone size: .
CDR3 protein: CASSNTGTRYNEQFF
CDR3 DNA: TGTGCCAGCAGCAATACCGGGACTAGGTACAATGAGCAGTTCTTC

J gene: TRBJ2-7
D gene: TRBD2
V gene: TRBV28
clone size: once
CDR3 protein: CASSLPLLAGDSYEQYF
CDR3 DNA: TGTGCCAGCTCCCTTCCCCTACTAGCGGGAGACTCTTACGAGCAGTACTTC

J gene: TRBJ2-7
D gene: .
V gene: TRBV11-2
clone size: .
CDR3 protein: CASSLSGGYEQYF
CDR3 DNA: TGTGCCAGCAGCTTAAGTGGGGGCTATGAGCAGTACTTC

J gene: TRBJ2-1
D gene: TRBD2
V gene: TRBV4-1
clone size: .
CDR3 protein: CASSQETGGYNEQFF
CDR3 DNA: TGCGCCAGCAGCCAAGAAACGGGGGGGTACAATGAGCAGTTCTTC

J gene: TRBJ2-5
D gene: TRBD1
V gene: TRBV28
clone size: .
CDR3 protein: CASLLRGREYF
CDR3 DNA: TGTGCCAGCCTATTAAGGGGGCGGGAGTACTTC

J gene: TRBJ2-3
D gene: TRBD2
V gene: TRBV28
clone size: .
CDR3 protein: CASSLPLWTSGRDTQYF
CDR3 DNA: TGTGCCAGCAGCCTCCCATTATGGACTAGCGGGAGGGATACGCAGTATTTT

J gene: TRBJ2-5
D gene: .
V gene: TRBV2
clone size: once
CDR3 protein: CASSERGSGWRETQYF
CDR3 DNA: TGTGCCAGCAGTGAAAGGGGTAGCGGATGGCGGGAGACCCAGTACTTC

J gene: TRBJ1-6
D gene: TRBD1
V gene: TRBV5-4
clone size: once
CDR3 protein: CASSSQGAGSPLHF
CDR3 DNA: TGTGCCAGCAGCTCCCAGGGGGCCGGTTCACCCCTCCACTTT

J gene: TRBJ2-3
D gene: TRBD2
V gene: TRBV30
clone size: .
CDR3 protein: CAWSVPGLAGTDTQYF
CDR3 DNA: TGTGCCTGGAGTGTACCAGGGCTAGCGGGCACAGATACGCAGTATTTT

J gene: TRBJ1-5
D gene: TRBD1
V gene: TRBV11-2
clone size: .
CDR3 protein: CASSGQVGQPQHF
CDR3 DNA: TGTGCCAGCAGCGGACAGGTCGGTCAGCCCCAGCATTTT